The 8 T cell receptor beta chains below were found in one sample sequenced in a study of T cell changes during pregnancy in multiple sclerosis. Assay used: immunoSEQ multiplex PCR; TCRdb lists only in-frame clones, some missing. The sample holds around 78,000 clones, roughly nine tenths seen once. Sequenced here: peripheral blood, sampled in the third trimester of pregnancy. All receptors derive from a female donor in good health, enrolled as a control in a pregnancy study.

The table lists this clone with a count of one. This rearrangement joins TRBV29-1 to TRBJ2-1; TRBD2 matches 13 bases. Losses at the gene ends were 0 bases for V and 7 bases for J; bases not matched to a gene: 6. The CDR3 is 16 residues long. Germline loops: CDR1 SQVTM, CDR2 ANQGSEA. CDR3: CSVEDGGLAGVNEQFF. As DNA, the CDR3 is TGCAGCGTTGAAGATGGAGGACTAGCGGGAGTGAATGAGCAGTTCTTC.

V and J are TRBV19 and TRBJ2-7, with D possibly matching TRBD2 (6 bases). Germline V CDR1 and CDR2: LNHDA, SQIVND (reference sequence). This CDR3 region has 13 residues. V lost 5 bases and J lost 3, with 11 bases in between. CDR3 DNA sequence: TGTGCCAGTAGTCCGGGACTGTACTACGAGCAGTACTTC. Protein sequence: CASSPGLYYEQYF.

The chain is built from TRBV2 and TRBJ1-3, with 7 bases identical to TRBD1. V shed 6 bases, J shed 1 base, and the junction held 6 bases outside the gene matches. Germline-derived CDR1 and CDR2 are SNHLY and FYNNEI. This CDR3 region has 15 residues. The CDR3 region is CASRTDRQSGNTIYF. For the CDR3, the DNA is TGTGCCAGCAGGACGGACAGGCAATCTGGAAACACCATATATTTT. Full variable domain (outside the CDR3, taken from reference TRBV2 and TRBJ1-3): EPEVTQTPSHQVTQMGQEVILRCVPISNHLYFYWYRQILGQKVEFLVSFYNNEISEKSEIFDDQFSVERPDGSNFTLKIRSTKLEDSAMYFCASRTDRQSGNTIYFGEGSWLTVV.

J is TRBJ2-7 and V is TRBV27; maybe TRBD1 (5 bases). Germline V gives CDR1 MNHEY, CDR2 SMNVEV (reference sequence). The V gene lost 3 bases and the J gene lost 2 bases, with 14 bases spanning the gap. CDR3 length: 15 residues. For the CDR3, the DNA is TGTGCCAGCAGTTTTCTCCGGGCAGGGACCTACGAGCAGTACTTC. It yields the protein CASSFLRAGTYEQYF.

The chain links TRBV27 to TRBJ1-2; TRBD1 might be the D (6 bases). The germline V and J ends were trimmed by 4 bases and 8 bases, with 14 bases remaining between them. The CDR3 has 13 residues. Per germline, CDR1 MNHEY and CDR2 SMNVEV (reference sequence). CDR3 sequence (DNA): TGTGCCAGCAGTTCCCGGGCGGGGGGCGGCTACACCTTC. This gives the protein CASSSRAGGGYTF.

This clone was seen only once. CDR3 nucleotide sequence: TGTGCCAGCAGTTTAATTAATCCACTTCAGCCCCAGCATTTT. Encoded protein: CASSLINPLQPQHF. The chain has TRBV28 and TRBJ1-5, with D unclear. V lost 2 bases, J lost 6 bases, and 11 bases lay in between. This CDR3 comprises 14 residues. Germline V gene data show CDR1 as MDHEN and CDR2 as SYDVKM.

The J gene is TRBJ1-2, the V gene TRBV19; possible D gene TRBD1, 6 bases. V dropped 3 bases and J dropped 2 bases, with 22 bases sitting between them. Looked up from germline, CDR1 is LNHDA and CDR2 is SQIVND (reference sequence). This CDR3 contains 18 residues. CDR3 nucleotides: TGTGCCAGTAGTATCATCGGTCAGGGGCAGAGACCGAACTATGGCTACACCTTC. Protein sequence: CASSIIGQGQRPNYGYTF. Full variable domain (rest looked up from reference TRBV19 and TRBJ1-2): DGGITQSPKYLFRKEGQNVTLSCEQNLNHDAMYWYRQDPGQGLRLIYYSQIVNDFQKGDIAEGYSVSREKKESFPLTVTSAQKNPTAFYLCASSIIGQGQRPNYGYTFGSGTRLTVV.

The V gene is TRBV7-2, the J gene TRBJ1-6, with D unresolved. Germline V gives CDR1 SGHTA, CDR2 FQGNSA. V was cut by 4 bases and J by 8 bases, with 15 bases left in between. This CDR3 contains 15 residues. The CDR3 reads CASSWTGDHDSPLHF. The CDR3 coding sequence is TGTGCCAGCAGCTGGACTGGAGACCACGATTCACCCCTCCACTTT.